Listed below are T cell receptor beta chains from one sample, sequenced in a study of blood T cell repertoires in COVID-19. This table comes from immunoSEQ multiplex PCR, and its TCRdb copy is limited to in-frame clones, with some not included. The sample lists approximately 140,000 clones, just under 85% seen once, with 3% to 3.5% in the top ten. Sequencing input: PBMCs or T cells enriched from blood (not recorded which). Every receptor here comes from a woman aged 45-59 years with acute COVID-19. Each CDR3 is given with its conserved first and last residue. A D gene is named only where the DNA matches it firmly. Clone size is given for some rows only: seen once, a few or many times, or a class if the clone is expanded.

d_gene,abundance,v_gene,j_gene,CDR3aa,CDR3nt
NA,NA,TRBV9,TRBJ2-5,CASSVSGHLNSETQYF,TGTGCCAGCAGCGTATCGGGACACCTGAACAGTGAGACCCAGTACTTC
NA,NA,TRBV9,TRBJ2-1,CASSEDPSGEQFF,TGTGCCAGCAGCGAGGACCCTTCGGGGGAGCAGTTCTTC
NA,once,TRBV2,TRBJ1-2,CASSERQARQSAYGYTF,TGTGCCAGCAGTGAGCGCCAGGCCCGCCAATCGGCCTATGGCTACACCTTC
TRBD2,NA,TRBV4-1,TRBJ2-1,CASSHPGLAGGSNEQFF,TGCGCCAGCAGCCACCCTGGCCTAGCGGGAGGATCAAATGAGCAGTTCTTC
NA,NA,TRBV30,TRBJ1-1,CASGRTEAFF,TGTGCCTCAGGGAGGACTGAAGCTTTCTTT
NA,NA,TRBV2,TRBJ1-1,CASRIDREGNTEAFF,TGTGCCAGCAGAATAGACAGAGAAGGGAACACTGAAGCTTTCTTT
TRBD1,NA,TRBV5-1,TRBJ1-2,CASSLAGTDGYTF,TGCGCCAGCAGCTTGGCGGGGACAGATGGCTACACCTTC
TRBD2,few,TRBV7-9,TRBJ2-7,CATGLAGSEQYF,TGTGCCACAGGACTAGCGGGCTCCGAGCAGTACTTC
TRBD1,NA,TRBV24-1,TRBJ2-3,CATSDAQGAKTDTQYF,TGTGCCACCAGTGATGCACAGGGGGCAAAGACAGATACGCAGTATTTT
NA,once,TRBV3-1/TRBV3-2,TRBJ2-4,CASSQDSRQGLIAKNIQYF,TGTGCCAGCAGCCAAGATTCGCGTCAGGGCCTAATAGCCAAAAACATTCAGTACTTC
TRBD1,NA,TRBV18,TRBJ2-7,CASSPGTGSYEQYF,TGTGCCAGCTCACCCGGGACAGGCTCCTACGAGCAGTACTTC
NA,NA,TRBV5-1,TRBJ1-2,CASSSGAYGYTF,TGCGCCAGCAGCTCCGGTGCCTATGGCTACACCTTC
TRBD2,NA,TRBV18,TRBJ2-7,CASSPGLAGGPFNEQYF,TGTGCCAGCTCACCAGGGCTAGCGGGAGGGCCATTCAACGAGCAGTACTTC
TRBD2,NA,TRBV24-1,TRBJ2-4,CATSDNGGGLAGKGIQYF,TGTGCCACCAGTGATAACGGGGGAGGACTAGCGGGGAAGGGCATTCAGTACTTC
NA,NA,TRBV7-8,TRBJ2-5,CASSLKGDPWQETQYF,TGTGCCAGCAGCTTAAAGGGAGACCCGTGGCAAGAGACCCAGTACTTC
NA,NA,TRBV29-1,TRBJ1-2,CSVVLNGYTF,TGCAGCGTGGTACTGAATGGCTACACCTTC
TRBD1,once,TRBV19,TRBJ1-5,CASSKTGTGGNQPQHF,TGTGCCAGTAGTAAGACCGGGACAGGGGGGAATCAGCCCCAGCATTTT
TRBD2,NA,TRBV4-1,TRBJ2-3,CASSQGHYGLAQSTDTQYF,TGCGCCAGCAGTCAAGGACATTATGGACTAGCCCAAAGCACAGATACGCAGTATTTT
TRBD2,NA,TRBV4-3,TRBJ2-1,CASSPEEGGRHNEQFF,TGCGCCAGCAGCCCCGAGGAGGGAGGGAGGCACAATGAGCAGTTCTTC
TRBD2,NA,TRBV4-2,TRBJ2-2,CASSQGIAGGYDGELFF,TGTGCCAGCAGCCAAGGGATAGCGGGAGGGTATGACGGGGAGCTGTTTTTT
NA,few,TRBV2,TRBJ2-2,CASSEGSLAATGELFF,TGTGCCAGCAGTGAAGGGTCGTTAGCGGCGACCGGGGAGCTGTTTTTT
TRBD1,NA,TRBV30,TRBJ1-2,CAWTGQGLGYGYTF,TGTGCCTGGACAGGACAGGGTCTCGGCTATGGCTACACCTTC
TRBD1,few,TRBV29-1,TRBJ2-7,CSGGQGSDEQYF,TGCAGCGGCGGACAGGGTAGCGACGAGCAGTACTTC
TRBD1,NA,TRBV28,TRBJ1-4,CASSSTGGNEKLFF,TGTGCCAGCAGTTCGACAGGGGGCAATGAAAAACTGTTTTTT
NA,NA,TRBV7-9,TRBJ1-2,CASSSGSQRYGYTF,TGTGCCAGCAGCTCGGGATCCCAGAGATATGGCTACACCTTC
TRBD1,once,TRBV10-1,TRBJ2-7,CASSDPTGGYEQYF,TGCGCCAGCAGTGATCCGACAGGGGGCTACGAGCAGTACTTC
TRBD2,once,TRBV5-8,TRBJ2-1,CASSFAGLAASSSYNEQFF,TGTGCCAGCAGCTTTGCGGGACTAGCGGCTTCGAGCTCCTACAATGAGCAGTTCTTC
TRBD2,NA,TRBV7-2,TRBJ2-7,CASSLMTSGGGEQYF,TGTGCCAGCAGCTTAATGACTAGCGGAGGCGGGGAGCAGTACTTC
NA,few,TRBV4-1,TRBJ2-7,CASSQVQGSPYEQYF,TGCGCCAGCAGCCAGGTCCAGGGGAGTCCCTACGAGCAGTACTTC
NA,few,TRBV18,TRBJ2-4,CASSPPTRGIQYF,TGTGCCAGCTCACCACCCACTAGAGGGATTCAGTACTTC
TRBD1,NA,TRBV19,TRBJ1-5,CASTTPRDGTGPQQPQHF,TGTGCCAGTACCACACCTCGCGATGGGACAGGACCTCAACAGCCCCAGCATTTT
TRBD2,NA,TRBV2,TRBJ2-1,CASLELADNEQFF,TGTGCCAGCTTGGAACTAGCGGACAATGAGCAGTTCTTC
NA,NA,TRBV23-1,TRBJ2-5,CASNAGFWAKIQETQYF,TGCGCCAGCAATGCCGGTTTTTGGGCCAAAATTCAAGAGACCCAGTACTTC
NA,NA,TRBV9,TRBJ2-3,CASSVVGTDTQYF,TGTGCCAGCAGCGTAGTAGGCACAGATACGCAGTATTTT
NA,NA,TRBV2,TRBJ1-1,CASSASRDTEAFF,TGTGCCAGCAGCGCGAGCAGGGACACTGAAGCTTTCTTT
NA,few,TRBV9,TRBJ2-7,CASSVAPGAGEQYF,TGTGCCAGCAGCGTAGCTCCAGGGGCCGGCGAGCAGTACTTC
NA,NA,TRBV28,TRBJ1-5,CASSLSGFYQPQHF,TGTGCCAGCAGTTTATCGGGATTTTATCAGCCCCAGCATTTT
NA,NA,TRBV19,TRBJ1-2,CACGKPNYGYTF,TGTGCCTGCGGTAAGCCTAACTATGGCTACACCTTC
NA,few,TRBV9,TRBJ1-6,CASSVGTEGSPLHF,TGTGCCAGCAGCGTAGGGACAGAAGGTTCACCCCTCCACTTT
NA,NA,TRBV7-2,TRBJ2-1,CASSQRGPRNEGNEQFF,TGTGCCAGCAGCCAGAGAGGACCTAGGAATGAGGGCAATGAGCAGTTCTTC
NA,few,TRBV21-1,TRBJ1-2,CASSTRRGGRGQGNGGYTF,TGTGCCAGCAGCACCCGACGGGGTGGGCGGGGACAGGGAAATGGTGGCTACACCTTC